This TCR beta chain stems from a study of CD8+ T cells in alopecia areata. Study overall: Among treated patients, oral tofacitinib was administered at 5 to 10 mg twice daily. Findings of the study overall: Scalp and blood samples kept many expanded lesional clones throughout tofacitinib. Affected scalp, especially in alopecia totalis/universalis, had a higher clonality than normal scalp did.

Treatment reported: oral pan-JAK inhibitor, 5-10 mg twice daily. Sorted populations comprised CD4+ and CD8+ T cells obtained from PBMCs. This clone was recorded a few times. The antigen is not known. Sequencing templates came from extracted RNA that was reverse transcribed into cDNA. TCRdb's table, derived via immunoSEQ multiplex PCR, lists solely in-frame clones and lacks some. Found here are about 120,000 clones, roughly 63% of them singletons; the top ten hold around 30%. CDR1 and CDR2 from the germline V gene are MDHEN and SYDVKM. V lost 5 bases and J lost 3; bases outside the gene matches: 10. The CDR3 is 16 residues long.

This rearrangement joins TRBV28 to TRBJ2-3; 8 nucleotides agree with TRBD2. The source is a human donor with alopecia areata. The input for sequencing was CD8+ T cells sorted from blood, taken at week 4, from a patient treated with tofacitinib. The CDR3 region is CASSPLSGVPTDTQYF. As DNA, the CDR3 is TGTGCCAGCAGTCCCCTTAGCGGGGTACCTACAGATACGCAGTATTTT.